The 12 T cell receptor beta chains below come from one sample, sequenced in a study. TCRdb reanalysed the 5' RACE reads using MiXCR and keeps one entry per CDR3 protein. Among under 60,000 distinct CDR3 sequences listed, about 28% were seen once. The sample was naive CD4+ T cells sorted from blood. Noted subset: naive CD4+ T cells, CD4+CD45RA+CD25-. These receptors originate from a female donor with breast cancer.

This chain connects TRBV5-1 to TRBJ2-2; unclear D gene. Germline V gives CDR1 SGHRS, CDR2 YFSETQ. V was shortened by 1 base and J by 6 bases, with 13 bases between the two germline ends. This CDR3 has 15 residues. CDR3 in amino acids: CASSLLQTSAGELFF. The CDR3 nucleotides are TGCGCCAGCAGCTTGCTCCAAACCTCGGCCGGGGAGCTGTTTTTT. The complete variable domain, with remaining parts taken from reference TRBV5-1 and TRBJ2-2, reads KAGVTQTPRYLIKTRGQQVTLSCSPISGHRSVSWYQQTPGQGLQFLFEYFSETQRNKGNFPGRFSGRQFSNSRSEMNVSTLELGDSALYLCASSLLQTSAGELFFGEGSRLTVL.

Comments on this clonotype: Since the CDR3 does not end with the conserved phenylalanine or tryptophan, this likely comes from a read error. The chain recombines TRBV5-6 with TRBJ2-2; the D call may be TRBD1 or TRBD2 (5 bases each). Germline V lookup: CDR1 SGHDT, CDR2 YYEEEE. CDR3 length: 13 amino acids. V lost 2 bases and J 6 bases, leaving 8 bases between the germline ends. CDR3 coding DNA: TGTGCCAGCAGCTTCGGGGCGGCCGGGGAGCTGTTTTGT. Translation gives CASSFGAAGELFC.

Of note for this clonotype: A junction end diverges from the germline sequence, so it may reflect a read error. This sequence joins TRBV4-2 and TRBJ2-1, with no clear D. The CDR3 loop spans 11 amino acids. From germline, CDR1 is LGHNA and CDR2 YNFKEQ. The CDR3 loop is CASSQGNEQFF. In nucleotides, the CDR3 is TGCGCCAGCAGCCAAGGGAATGAGCAGTTCTTC.

This clonotype was counted only a few times. The chain combines TRBV5-1 with TRBJ2-2; TRBD1 agrees at 8 bases. CDR3 size: 16 residues. The V gene's germline CDR1 is SGHRS and CDR2 YFSETQ. V was clipped by 3 bases and J by 3 bases; unmatched bases: 7. The CDR3 region has the DNA TGCGCCAGCAGCTCAAACCCCAGGGGGCACACCGGGGAGCTGTTTTTT. It codes for CASSSNPRGHTGELFF.

A few counts support this clonotype. The chain is built from TRBV12-3 or TRBV12-4 and TRBJ1-2; possibly TRBD1 for D (5 bases). The CDR3 is made up of 15 amino acids. Between the trimmed V and J ends, which lost 8 bases and 0 bases, there was a span of 16 bases. Here the CDR3 DNA reads TGTGCCAGCCAACCGGGACGGAGAGCTAACTATGGCTACACCTTC. Its translation: CASQPGRRANYGYTF.

This clonotype was counted only a few times. V usage is TRBV28 and J usage is TRBJ1-2, with a tentative D call TRBD1 (6 bases). This CDR3 spans 15 amino acids. Germline V gene lookup returns CDR1 MDHEN and CDR2 SYDVKM. Between the trimmed V and J ends, which lost 7 bases and 4 bases, there was a span of 19 bases. The CDR3 loop is CASIGGGVISYGYTF. CDR3 bases: TGTGCCAGCATTGGAGGGGGGGTAATTAGCTATGGCTACACCTTC.

This clonotype has more than one count but fewer than ten. CDR3 residues: CASSLAGRYEQYF. CDR3 sequence (DNA): TGCGCCAGCAGCTTGGCCGGCCGCTACGAGCAGTACTTC. The chain couples TRBV5-1 to TRBJ2-7, with D uncertain. The CDR3 covers 13 residues. In germline, CDR1 is SGHRS, CDR2 YFSETQ. V gave up 0 bases and J gave up 3 bases, with 7 bases separating them.

This clonotype came up many times. The chain recombines TRBV6-6 with TRBJ1-2, with D unresolved. With 8 bases removed from V and 6 bases from J, the gap between germline ends came to 13 bases. The CDR3 is 12 amino acids. Per the germline V gene, CDR1 is MNHNY and CDR2 is SVGAGI (reference sequence). CDR3 coding DNA: TGTGCCAGCCCCCATGTAGTAAATGGCTACACCTTC. Encoded protein: CASPHVVNGYTF.

This clonotype was found many times. The chain carries TRBV29-1 and TRBJ1-2; TRBD1 matches at 11 bases. The CDR3 sequence is 16 residues long. With V trimmed by 1 base and J by 4 bases, 8 bases remained unmatched. Germline V lookup: CDR1 SQVTM, CDR2 ANQGSEA. The CDR3 DNA follows: TGCAGCGTTGAAGGGGGCAGGACAGGGGGCATCTATGGCTACACCTTC. Translating it yields CSVEGGRTGGIYGYTF.

This clonotype was picked up many times. The chain couples TRBV5-1 to TRBJ1-5; unclear D gene. The germline gives CDR1 SGHRS, CDR2 YFSETQ. V lost 1 base to trimming and J lost 7 bases, with 15 bases between them. The CDR3 is 15 residues long. DNA for the CDR3: TGCGCCAGCAGCTTGTTCCCGGGCGTCTACCAGCCCCAGCATTTT. Its protein product is CASSLFPGVYQPQHF.

V gene TRBV6-1 combines with J gene TRBJ1-1; 8 nucleotides agree with TRBD1. The junction had 5 bases not matched to a gene; V was cut back by 6 bases and J by 2 bases. This CDR3 is 14 amino acids long. Germline CDR1 and CDR2: MNHNS and SASEGT. The CDR3 sequence is CASRGTGSNTEAFF. The DNA of the CDR3 is TGTGCCAGCAGGGGGACAGGATCCAACACTGAAGCTTTCTTT.

This chain uses TRBV20-1 with TRBJ2-5; TRBD2 matches 9 bases. The DNA end is more similar to TRBJ2-7, so the J call may be wrong. The CDR3 covers 14 residues. Germline-derived CDR1 and CDR2 are DFQATT and SNEGSKA (reference sequence). This CDR3 reads CSARVAGARDEQYF. The CDR3 DNA reads TGCAGTGCTAGAGTAGCGGGGGCCAGGGACGAGCAGTACTTC.